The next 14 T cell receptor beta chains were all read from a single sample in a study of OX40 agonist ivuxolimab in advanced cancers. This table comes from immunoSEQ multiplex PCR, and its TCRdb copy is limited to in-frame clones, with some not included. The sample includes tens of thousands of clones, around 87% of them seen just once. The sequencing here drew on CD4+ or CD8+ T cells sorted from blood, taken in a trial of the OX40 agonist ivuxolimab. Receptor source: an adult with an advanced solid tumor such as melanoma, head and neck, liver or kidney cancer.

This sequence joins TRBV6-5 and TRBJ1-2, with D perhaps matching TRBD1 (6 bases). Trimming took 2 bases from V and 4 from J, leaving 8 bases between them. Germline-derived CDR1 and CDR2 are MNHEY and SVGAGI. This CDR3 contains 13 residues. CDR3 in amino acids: CASSYGRGYGYTF. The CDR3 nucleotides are TGTGCCAGCAGTTACGGCAGGGGCTATGGCTACACCTTC.

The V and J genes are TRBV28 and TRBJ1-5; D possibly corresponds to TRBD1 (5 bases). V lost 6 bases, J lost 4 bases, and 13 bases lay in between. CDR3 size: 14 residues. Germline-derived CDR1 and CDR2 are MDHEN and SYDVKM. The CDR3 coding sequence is TGTGCCAGCAGCGCGGGTGGGGGGAATCAGCCCCAGCATTTT. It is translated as CASSAGGGNQPQHF.

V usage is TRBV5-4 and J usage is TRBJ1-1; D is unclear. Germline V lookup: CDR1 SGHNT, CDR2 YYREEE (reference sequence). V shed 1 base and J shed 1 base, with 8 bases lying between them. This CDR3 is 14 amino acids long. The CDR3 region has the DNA TGTGCCAGCAGCTTGCGGGAGGAGAACACTGAAGCTTTCTTT. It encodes CASSLREENTEAFF.

The chain's CDR3 is CASSTADSPFTEQYV. In DNA form, the CDR3 reads TGTGCCAGCAGCACGGCTGATTCTCCTTTTACGGAGCAGTACGTC. The V gene is TRBV5-4, the J gene TRBJ2-7, with no clear D. Germline-derived CDR1 and CDR2 are SGHNT and YYREEE (reference sequence). The CDR3 covers 15 residues. V shed 4 bases and J shed 7 bases, with 21 bases lying between them.

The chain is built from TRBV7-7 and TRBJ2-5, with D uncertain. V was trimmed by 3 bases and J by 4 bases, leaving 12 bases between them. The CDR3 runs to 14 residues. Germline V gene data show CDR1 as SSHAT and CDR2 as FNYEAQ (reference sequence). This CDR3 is CASSFTPSGETQYF. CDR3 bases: TGTGCCAGCAGCTTTACCCCGTCTGGAGAGACCCAGTACTTC.

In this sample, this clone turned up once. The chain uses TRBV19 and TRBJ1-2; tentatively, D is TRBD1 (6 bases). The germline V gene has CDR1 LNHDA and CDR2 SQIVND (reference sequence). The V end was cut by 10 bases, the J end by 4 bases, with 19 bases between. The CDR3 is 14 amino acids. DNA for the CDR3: TGTGCCACAGGGAGGGGGGGTGACGGCTATGGCTACACCTTC. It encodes CATGRGGDGYGYTF.

CDR3: CASSLFSGDTEAFF. In DNA form, the CDR3 reads TGTGCCAGCAGCTTATTCTCGGGAGACACTGAAGCTTTCTTT. The rearrangement uses TRBV7-6 and TRBJ1-1; D remains ambiguous. Trimming removed 2 bases from V and 3 bases from J, with 10 bases in between. Per germline, CDR1 SGHVS and CDR2 FNYEAQ. CDR3 length: 14 amino acids.

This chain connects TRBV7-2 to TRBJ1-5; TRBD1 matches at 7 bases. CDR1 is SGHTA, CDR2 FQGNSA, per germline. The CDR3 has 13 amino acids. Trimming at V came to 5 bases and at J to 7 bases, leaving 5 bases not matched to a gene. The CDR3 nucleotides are TGTGCCAGCAGCCCCCGACAGGGACAGCCCCAGCATTTT. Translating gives CASSPRQGQPQHF. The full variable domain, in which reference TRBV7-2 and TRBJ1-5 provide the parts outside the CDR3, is GAGVSQSPSNKVTEKGKDVELRCDPISGHTALYWYRQSLGQGLEFLIYFQGNSAPDKSGLPSDRFSAERTGGSVSTLTIQRTQQEDSAVYLCASSPRQGQPQHFGDGTRLSIL.

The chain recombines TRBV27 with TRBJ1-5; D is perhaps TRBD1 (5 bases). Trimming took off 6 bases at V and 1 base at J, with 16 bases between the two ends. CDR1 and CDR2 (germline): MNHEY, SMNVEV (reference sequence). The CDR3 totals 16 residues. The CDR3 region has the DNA TGTGCCAGCAGCTCAGGGAACTCTCTCAGCAATCAGCCCCAGCATTTT. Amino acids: CASSSGNSLSNQPQHF.

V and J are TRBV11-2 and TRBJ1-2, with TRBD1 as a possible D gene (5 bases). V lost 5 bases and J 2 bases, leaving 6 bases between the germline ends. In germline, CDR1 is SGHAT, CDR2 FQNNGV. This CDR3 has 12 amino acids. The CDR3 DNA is TGTGCCAGCAGCCGGGACAACTATGGCTACACCTTC. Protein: CASSRDNYGYTF.

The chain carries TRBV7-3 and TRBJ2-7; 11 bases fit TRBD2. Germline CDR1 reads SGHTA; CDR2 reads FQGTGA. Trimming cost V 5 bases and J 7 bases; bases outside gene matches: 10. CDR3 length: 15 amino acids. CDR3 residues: CASSASVAGGREQYF. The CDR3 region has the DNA TGTGCCAGCAGCGCCTCCGTAGCGGGGGGGCGGGAGCAGTACTTC. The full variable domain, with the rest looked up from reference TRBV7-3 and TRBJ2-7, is GAGVSQTPSNKVTEKGKYVELRCDPISGHTALYWYRQSLGQGPEFLIYFQGTGAADDSGLPNDRFFAVRPEGSVSTLKIQRTERGDSAVYLCASSASVAGGREQYFGPGTRLTVT.

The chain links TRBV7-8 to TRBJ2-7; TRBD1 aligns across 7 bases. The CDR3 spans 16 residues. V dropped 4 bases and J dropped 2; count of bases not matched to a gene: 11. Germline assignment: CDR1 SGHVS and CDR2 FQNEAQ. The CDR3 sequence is CASSSGHNRGAYEQYF. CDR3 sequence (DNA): TGTGCCAGCAGCTCTGGGCATAACAGGGGTGCCTACGAGCAGTACTTC. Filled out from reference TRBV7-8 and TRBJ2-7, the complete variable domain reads GAGVSQSPRYKVAKRGQDVALRCDPISGHVSLFWYQQALGQGPEFLTYFQNEAQLDKSGLPSDRFFAERPEGSVSTLKIQRTQQEDSAVYLCASSSGHNRGAYEQYFGPGTRLTVT.

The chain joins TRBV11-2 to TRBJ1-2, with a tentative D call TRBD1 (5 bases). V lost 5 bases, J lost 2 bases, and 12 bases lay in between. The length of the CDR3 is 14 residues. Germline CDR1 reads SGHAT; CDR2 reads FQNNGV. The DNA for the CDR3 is TGTGCCAGCAGCCCATCAGCAGGGAACTATGGCTACACCTTC. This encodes CASSPSAGNYGYTF.

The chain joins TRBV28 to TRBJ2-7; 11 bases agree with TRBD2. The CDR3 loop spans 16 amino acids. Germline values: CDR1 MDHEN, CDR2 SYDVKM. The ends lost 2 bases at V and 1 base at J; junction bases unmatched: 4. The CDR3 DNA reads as TGTGCCAGCAGTTTAATTGGGACTAGCGGTTCCTACGAGCAGTACTTC. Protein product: CASSLIGTSGSYEQYF.